This T cell receptor (beta chain) was sequenced for a study of T cell repertoires in cytomegalovirus infection. Study context: It was the public TCR beta signatures that indicated both CMV infection and matching HLA type. General study results and limits: CMV-specific HLA-C-restricted TCR beta clonotypes dominated the ex vivo response. The study identified carriers of CMV plus the relevant HLA from cumulative public TCR beta family frequency.

TCRdb reprocessed the reads via MiXCR and lists one record per CDR3 protein. The sample yields about half a million distinct CDR3 sequences, 33% seen once. This clonotype appeared a few times. Its cognate antigen is unknown. V was clipped by 1 base and J by 5 bases; unmatched bases: 6. CDR1 is LGHNA, CDR2 YSLEER, per germline. This CDR3 spans 16 amino acids. This sequence originates from a human donor in good health (CMV status not recorded). Some clones in this sample may be carry-over from other donors' samples. Material: cultured PBMCs, obtained from culture after CMV antigen stimulation. The V call is TRBV4-3, the J call TRBJ2-1; TRBD2 matches at 9 bases. As DNA, the CDR3 is TGCGCCAGCAGCCAAGGCCTTAGGACTAGCGACAATGAGCAGTTCTTC. Amino acid sequence: CASSQGLRTSDNEQFF.